The rows below give T cell receptor beta chains drawn from one sample of a study of T cell repertoires in cytomegalovirus infection. One entry per CDR3 protein results from TCRdb running MiXCR on the reads. The sample yields approximately 320,000 distinct CDR3 sequences, over 7.5% seen once. Sequencing input: PBMCs. The receptors stem from a human donor in good health (CMV status not recorded). Some clones in this sample may be carry-over from other donors' samples. Both conserved end residues are part of each CDR3. D genes are given only for firm matches. Only part of the rows carry a size: once, few, many, or a class if the clone is expanded.

cdr3_length j_call v_call clone_size d_call cdr3_aa cdr3_nt
13 TRBJ2-3 TRBV28 many NA CASRGRGTDTQYF TGTGCCAGCAGGGGGCGCGGCACAGATACGCAGTATTTT
14 TRBJ2-5 TRBV5-1 NA NA CASSLQMGQETQYF TGCGCCAGCAGCCTGCAGATGGGTCAAGAGACCCAGTACTTC
15 TRBJ1-1 TRBV18 NA NA CASSPPQPMNTEAFF TGTGCCAGCTCACCACCCCAGCCCATGAACACTGAAGCTTTCTTT
16 TRBJ1-1 TRBV4-2 many NA CASSQDLWGLNTEAFF TGTGCCAGCAGCCAAGATCTTTGGGGCCTGAACACTGAAGCTTTCTTT
16 TRBJ2-2 TRBV7-2 few TRBD2 CASSLTSGRSGGELFF TGTGCCAGCAGCTTGACTAGCGGGAGGTCTGGCGGGGAGCTGTTTTTT
20 TRBJ2-7 TRBV6-1 many TRBD1 CASTLLVPRLGTGVSYEQYF TGTGCCAGCACCCTCCTGGTCCCTCGGCTCGGTACAGGGGTCTCCTACGAGCAGTACTTC
15 TRBJ2-2 TRBV7-6 many NA CASSPARGKVEELFF TGTGCCAGCAGCCCGGCAAGGGGGAAAGTGGAGGAGCTGTTTTTT
15 TRBJ1-1 TRBV7-9 many TRBD1 CASSVPSGGLTEAFF TGTGCCAGCAGCGTCCCGTCAGGGGGCTTGACTGAAGCTTTCTTT
15 TRBJ1-1 TRBV5-4 many NA CASSRTYRGNTEAFF TGTGCCAGCAGCAGAACGTATCGGGGGAACACTGAAGCTTTCTTT
15 TRBJ2-3 TRBV27 NA NA CASSVSRLSTDTQYF TGTGCCAGCAGTGTTAGCAGACTATCCACAGATACGCAGTATTTT
15 TRBJ1-3 TRBV7-2 many NA CASSPHAVSGNTIYF TGTGCCAGCAGCCCGCACGCGGTTTCTGGAAACACCATATATTTT
16 TRBJ1-6 TRBV20-1 NA TRBD1 CSARGLQGPRNSPLHF TGCAGTGCTAGAGGATTACAGGGGCCTCGGAATTCACCCCTCCACTTT
15 TRBJ1-4 TRBV2 many NA CASSERETTNEKLFF TGTGCCAGCAGTGAGAGGGAAACAACTAATGAAAAACTGTTTTTT
16 TRBJ2-7 TRBV19 few TRBD2 CASSLRTSGSSYEQYF TGTGCCAGTAGTCTTAGGACTAGCGGGAGCTCCTACGAGCAGTACTTC
12 TRBJ2-2 TRBV28 few NA CASSFSEVELFF TGTGCCAGCAGTTTCTCCGAGGTGGAGCTGTTTTTT
15 TRBJ2-1 TRBV25-1 NA NA CASSTSPSSYNEQFF TGTGCCAGCTCGACTTCACCTAGCTCCTACAATGAGCAGTTCTTC
12 TRBJ2-5 TRBV29-1 NA NA CSVVAGGETQYF TGCAGCGTTGTGGCCGGAGGGGAGACCCAGTACTTC
17 TRBJ2-5 TRBV6-2/TRBV6-3 NA TRBD2 CASSSGRLAGAQETQYF TGTGCCAGCAGTTCGGGAAGACTAGCGGGGGCTCAAGAGACCCAGTACTTC
15 TRBJ1-2 TRBV20-1 many TRBD1 CSASDLIGTGLGYTF TGCAGTGCTAGCGACCTAATCGGGACAGGGCTAGGCTACACCTTC
15 TRBJ2-3 TRBV11-2 NA NA CASSLLADLPYTQYF TGTGCCAGCAGCTTGTTAGCGGACCTCCCTTATACGCAGTATTTT
12 TRBJ2-5 TRBV7-6 NA TRBD2 CASLGGGETQYF TGTGCCAGCTTGGGGGGGGGAGAGACCCAGTACTTC
15 TRBJ2-7 TRBV4-2 NA NA CASSQLTGDPSEQYF TGTGCCAGCAGCCAATTAACGGGGGATCCCTCCGAGCAGTACTTC
13 TRBJ2-5 TRBV29-1 NA NA CSVERGHQETQYF TGCAGCGTTGAGCGGGGGCACCAAGAGACCCAGTACTTC
12 TRBJ1-5 TRBV12-3/TRBV12-4 few NA CASQRGGQPQHF TGTGCCAGCCAACGCGGGGGACAGCCCCAGCATTTT
14 TRBJ1-2 TRBV20-1 few NA CSASHPGELYGYTF TGCAGTGCTAGCCACCCGGGGGAACTCTATGGCTACACCTTC
16 TRBJ1-6 TRBV7-2 many NA CASSLARIGLNSPLHF TGTGCCAGCAGCTTAGCCCGCATAGGGCTTAATTCACCCCTCCACTTT
14 TRBJ2-2 TRBV7-6 many NA CASSVTVGTGELFF TGTGCCAGCAGCGTTACCGTCGGGACCGGGGAGCTGTTTTTT
15 TRBJ1-2 TRBV4-2 NA NA CASSQDLSRDYGYTF TGTGCCAGCAGCCAAGATCTCAGCAGGGACTATGGCTACACCTTC
15 TRBJ1-2 TRBV4-2 few TRBD1 CASSQDPDRGYGYTF TGTGCCAGCAGCCAAGACCCGGACAGGGGCTATGGCTACACCTTC
15 TRBJ1-3 TRBV4-3 few NA CASSQDPRRGNTIYF TGCGCCAGCAGCCAAGACCCTAGAAGAGGAAACACCATATATTTT
14 TRBJ1-1 TRBV7-2 many NA CASSLRGSNTEAFF TGTGCCAGCAGCTTACGTGGCTCGAACACTGAAGCTTTCTTT
11 TRBJ2-7 TRBV10-3 many NA CAISERDEQYF TGTGCCATCAGTGAGAGGGACGAGCAGTACTTC
14 TRBJ2-7 TRBV7-2 many TRBD1 CASSSQGVPYEQYF TGTGCCAGCAGCTCACAGGGGGTTCCCTACGAGCAGTACTTC
14 TRBJ1-2 TRBV19 NA NA CASSIALTNYGYTF TGTGCCAGTAGTATAGCCCTGACTAACTATGGCTACACCTTC
11 TRBJ2-7 TRBV6-5 NA TRBD1 CAAQGANEQYF TGTGCTGCCCAGGGGGCGAACGAGCAGTACTTC
11 TRBJ1-2 TRBV7-4 NA NA CASSLIDGYTF TGTGCCAGCAGCTTAATTGATGGCTACACCTTC
17 TRBJ1-2 TRBV15 NA NA CATSRAIGKKGNYGYTF TGTGCCACCAGCAGGGCGATCGGTAAAAAGGGCAACTATGGCTACACCTTC
15 TRBJ2-3 TRBV7-6 many NA CASSLGQANTDTQYF TGTGCCAGCAGCTTAGGACAGGCTAACACAGATACGCAGTATTTT
16 TRBJ1-6 TRBV27 NA NA CASSRQMSSYNSPLHF TGTGCCAGCAGTCGACAGATGAGCTCCTATAATTCACCCCTCCACTTT
15 TRBJ2-1 TRBV7-2 many NA CASSREPGSYNEQFF TGTGCCAGCAGCCGTGAGCCGGGCTCCTACAATGAGCAGTTCTTC
15 TRBJ1-4 TRBV7-8 few TRBD1 CASSLSQTGDEKLFF TGTGCCAGCAGCTTATCCCAGACAGGGGATGAAAAACTGTTTTTT
14 TRBJ2-1 TRBV20-1 NA NA CSAPMDVTYNEQFF TGCAGTGCTCCGATGGACGTTACCTACAATGAGCAGTTCTTC
12 TRBJ2-7 TRBV5-6 NA NA CASSLYRDEQYF TGTGCCAGCAGCTTGTACAGGGACGAGCAGTACTTC
15 TRBJ2-5 TRBV7-2 many TRBD2 CASSFDGGGAVTQYF TGTGCCAGCAGCTTCGATGGCGGGGGGGCTGTGACCCAGTACTTC
16 TRBJ1-6 TRBV20-1 few NA CSARDPGAIPYSPLHF TGCAGTGCTAGAGACCCGGGAGCCATCCCCTATTCACCCCTCCACTTT
14 TRBJ2-5 TRBV7-2 many TRBD1 CASSQHRGQETQYF TGTGCCAGCAGCCAGCACAGGGGTCAAGAGACCCAGTACTTC
15 TRBJ2-7 TRBV19 NA NA CASSLSGGPSYEQYF TGTGCCAGTAGCCTATCCGGGGGACCCTCCTACGAGCAGTACTTC
12 TRBJ2-4 TRBV7-2 many NA CASSPRQNIQYF TGTGCCAGCAGCCCCCGACAGAACATTCAGTACTTC
17 TRBJ2-7 TRBV28 NA TRBD1 CASSLGTGGPPSSEQYF TGTGCCAGCAGTCTCGGGACAGGGGGACCTCCTTCCTCCGAGCAGTACTTC
13 TRBJ2-2 TRBV24-1 NA TRBD2 CATSLAGGGELFF TGTGCCACCAGTTTAGCGGGAGGCGGGGAGCTGTTTTTT